The rows below give T cell receptor beta chains drawn from one sample of a study of response to subunit inactivated influenza vaccine. Via MiXCR, TCRdb re-called the RT-PCR reads, giving one row per CDR3 protein. The sample contains about 650,000 distinct CDR3 sequences, 12% to 15% of which appear only once. The sequencing used PBMCs from blood, collected around two weeks before vaccination. All receptors derive from a man in his forties or fifties who received an inactivated influenza vaccine. Each CDR3 is given without its conserved first and last residue.

>TRBJ2-6|TRBV28
ASSLSLGESGANVLT
>TRBJ1-2|TRBV6-2/TRBV6-3
ASSGTILYGYT
>TRBJ1-1|TRBV12-3/TRBV12-4
ASSLGRKGAF
>TRBJ2-3|TRBV20-1
SARGGDSHTDTQY
>TRBJ1-1|TRBV14
ASSQVRGAAAF
>TRBJ2-1|TRBV6-2/TRBV6-3
ASTGAGPNEQF
>TRBJ1-1|TRBV6-5
ASNLRGENTEAF
>TRBJ2-3|TRBV7-9
ASSPSAGTDTQY
>TRBJ1-1|TRBV24-1
ATREMGDTEAF
>TRBJ2-3|TRBV30
AWAGAATDTQY
>TRBJ1-1|TRBV28
ASNLGAMNTEAF
>TRBJ1-4|TRBV7-8
ASSARQGAQGKEKLF
>TRBJ2-7|TRBV5-6
ASSPAGQGLAGGYEQY
>TRBJ1-4|TRBV12-3/TRBV12-4
ASSRWTNEKLF
>TRBJ2-7|TRBV7-9
ASRPIPIRTAWYEQY
>TRBJ2-7|TRBV20-1
SATTGGKSYEQY
>TRBJ2-7|TRBV20-1
SASREVRAYEQY
>TRBJ1-1|TRBV6-6
ASTSRNTEAF
>TRBJ1-2|TRBV5-1
ASSLGQGAGDGYT
>TRBJ1-5|TRBV12-3/TRBV12-4
ASAGTEANQPQH
>TRBJ2-3|TRBV4-1
ASSQGPGPSGTQY
>TRBJ2-7|TRBV12-3/TRBV12-4
ASSLDQVAEQY
>TRBJ1-2|TRBV5-5
ASSLVAGDGYT
>TRBJ2-1|TRBV5-1
ASSLGSLAVNEQF
>TRBJ1-1|TRBV11-2
ASSLGGWGDTEAF
>TRBJ1-2|TRBV10-3
AITEIANYGYT
>TRBJ2-7|TRBV5-1
ASSLISGGGGIRLYEQY
>TRBJ1-6|TRBV15
ATSRETALDNSPLH
>TRBJ2-1|TRBV5-1
ASSLERGREQF
>TRBJ2-1|TRBV7-2
ASSPQGRRNEQF
>TRBJ1-1|TRBV4-3
ASSQDVVAGVNTEAF
>TRBJ2-2|TRBV7-9
ASSLRRNTGELF
>TRBJ2-5|TRBV28
ASTSWDSQETQY
>TRBJ2-1|TRBV27
ASSPREGLMEQF
>TRBJ2-7|TRBV7-9
ASSRHLSYEQY
>TRBJ1-4|TRBV7-2
ASSTRVATNEKLF
>TRBJ2-7|TRBV29-1
SVDGLAGYEQY
>TRBJ2-1|TRBV29-1
SVGSGTNYNEQF
>TRBJ2-7|TRBV15
ATSRSSQGGDEQY
>TRBJ1-1|TRBV20-1
SAKGSVGTEAF
>TRBJ2-3|TRBV5-4
ASSLAGRGRADTQY
>TRBJ2-3|TRBV5-6
ASTSDGGGRTDTQY
>TRBJ1-1|TRBV5-1
ASSFGGFMNTEAF
>TRBJ2-3|TRBV30
AYSGRARPDTQY
>TRBJ2-5|TRBV5-1
ASRLAGAREETQY
>TRBJ2-7|TRBV20-1
SASGPLYYEQY
>TRBJ1-5|TRBV6-5
ASSYSGRVGQPQH
>TRBJ1-5|TRBV10-3
AISVAYGSNQPQH
>TRBJ2-7|TRBV9
ASSIGTSGNSGEQY
>TRBJ2-7|TRBV5-1
ASSVPSGVGEQY
>TRBJ1-5|TRBV15
ATSRGQVNQPQH
>TRBJ2-7|TRBV4-3
ASSQDWAGEGYEQY
>TRBJ2-5|TRBV12-3/TRBV12-4
ACSLGDRETQY
>TRBJ1-6|TRBV12-3/TRBV12-4
ASSLLGALALH